These 13 T cell receptor beta chains originate from one sample sequenced in a study of Tregs in tolerant kidney transplant recipients. Method: immunoSEQ multiplex PCR; TCRdb's copy keeps in-frame clones and lacks some. The sample holds more than 95,000 clones, roughly 92% seen once. The specimen was CD4+ T cells from blood. All receptors derive from a human donor in good health.

V and J are TRBV18 and TRBJ2-1, with 7 bases that match TRBD1. Losses at the gene ends were 3 bases for V and 5 bases for J; bases not matched to a gene: 13. The CDR3 covers 17 residues. Germline loops: CDR1 KGHSH, CDR2 LQKENI. The CDR3 bases are TGTGCCAGCTCACCCCCGGGACAGTTATTAAACCACAATGAGCAGTTCTTC. Translation: CASSPPGQLLNHNEQFF.

The V call is TRBV27, the J call TRBJ2-3; 8 bases match TRBD2. This CDR3 has 15 amino acids. Per the germline V gene, CDR1 is MNHEY and CDR2 is SMNVEV (reference sequence). V gave up 5 bases and J gave up 7 bases; unmatched junction bases: 11. CDR3 nucleotide sequence: TGTGCCAGCAGTCCATGGGGCCGGGAGGGAAATACGCAGTATTTT. Translation: CASSPWGREGNTQYF.

This chain joins TRBV19 and TRBJ1-2; a weak D match, TRBD1 (5 bases). Trimming stripped 3 bases from V and 2 bases from J, with 10 bases between. This CDR3 is 14 amino acids long. CDR1 and CDR2 from the germline V gene are LNHDA and SQIVND (reference sequence). CDR3: CASSIQGGNYGYTF. DNA for the CDR3: TGTGCCAGTAGTATTCAGGGCGGCAACTATGGCTACACCTTC.

The chain links TRBV9 to TRBJ1-1; D remains unclear. V was trimmed by 4 bases and J by 6 bases, leaving 34 bases between them. The CDR3 is made up of 20 amino acids. Per the germline V gene, CDR1 is SGDLS and CDR2 is YYNGEE. The CDR3 protein is CASSPHPLGGVGSLTPEAFF. The CDR3 nucleotides are TGTGCCAGCAGCCCCCACCCATTGGGAGGAGTGGGGAGCCTGACCCCTGAAGCTTTCTTT.

CDR3 amino acids: CASSPSQSDTQYF. CDR3 nucleotides: TGTGCCAGCAGCCCCTCCCAGTCAGATACGCAGTATTTT. The J gene is TRBJ2-3, the V gene TRBV7-3, with D unresolved. There are 13 residues in the CDR3. The V gene's germline CDR1 is SGHTA and CDR2 FQGTGA. Deletions cut 5 bases from V and 4 bases from J, with 10 bases between.

The CDR3 DNA reads TGTGCCAGCAGCTTGGGGGGGCTAAGCACAGATACGCAGTATTTT. It specifies CASSLGGLSTDTQYF. The V and J genes are TRBV5-6 and TRBJ2-3; D is perhaps TRBD1 (6 bases). Per germline, CDR1 SGHDT and CDR2 YYEEEE. V lost 0 bases and J 0 bases, leaving 8 bases between the germline ends. CDR3 length: 15 amino acids.

This chain connects TRBV6-6 to TRBJ2-6; D might be TRBD2 (5 bases). Germline-derived CDR1 and CDR2 are MNHNY and SVGAGI (reference sequence). The CDR3 is made up of 15 amino acids. The V end was cut by 8 bases, the J end by 4 bases, with 15 bases between. The CDR3 is CASLYEGSGANVLTF. The DNA for the CDR3 is TGTGCCAGCTTGTATGAGGGTTCGGGGGCCAACGTCCTGACTTTC.

This clone was seen a handful of times. The chain joins TRBV11-2 to TRBJ2-4; D not certain. This CDR3 region has 16 residues. Trimming cost V 0 bases and J 7 bases, with 16 bases left between them. CDR1 and CDR2 (germline): SGHAT, FQNNGV. The DNA of the CDR3 is TGTGCCAGCAGCTTAGATAGTATCGCAGCCCCTAACATTCAGTACTTC. Protein sequence: CASSLDSIAAPNIQYF.

The chain links TRBV11-2 to TRBJ1-3; no clear D. This CDR3 is built from 18 residues. V was trimmed by 0 bases and J by 6 bases, leaving 21 bases between them. Germline V lookup: CDR1 SGHAT, CDR2 FQNNGV. The CDR3 DNA is TGTGCCAGCAGCTTAGAATGGTGGAGGAGAATTGGGGAAAACACCATATATTTT. This codes for CASSLEWWRRIGENTIYF.

The chain has TRBV5-1 and TRBJ1-1; 7 bases fit TRBD1. Germline CDR1 SGHRS, CDR2 YFSETQ. There are 15 residues in the CDR3. V lost 4 bases, J lost 1 base, and 7 bases stayed unmatched. The CDR3 loop is CASSPPTGANTEAFF. The CDR3 coding sequence is TGCGCCAGCAGCCCCCCCACAGGGGCGAACACTGAAGCTTTCTTT.

This chain connects TRBV18 to TRBJ2-1; D gene unclear. V was clipped by 3 bases and J by 2 bases, with 8 bases between them. The CDR3 spans 14 residues. Germline V gene sequence: CDR1 KGHSH, CDR2 LQKENI. Written as DNA, the CDR3 is TGTGCCAGCTCACCCGACATAACCTACAATGAGCAGTTCTTC. It encodes CASSPDITYNEQFF. The whole variable domain, filled in from reference TRBV18 and TRBJ2-1, reads NAGVMQNPRHLVRRRGQEARLRCSPMKGHSHVYWYRQLPEEGLKFMVYLQKENIIDESGMPKERFSAEFPKEGPSILRIQQVVRGDSAAYFCASSPDITYNEQFFGPGTRLTVL.

This sequence joins TRBV6-1 and TRBJ1-3; possibly TRBD1 for D (6 bases). V was shortened by 8 bases and J by 0 bases, with 14 bases between the two germline ends. Per the germline V gene, CDR1 is MNHNS and CDR2 is SASEGT. The CDR3 has 15 residues. For the CDR3, the DNA is TGTGCCAGCGGACGGACAGCAAGCTCTGGAAACACCATATATTTT. It codes for CASGRTASSGNTIYF.

The chain joins TRBV30 to TRBJ1-5; D is perhaps TRBD1 (5 bases). Trimming removed 2 bases at V and 3 bases at J, with 8 bases between. Germline V gene sequence: CDR1 GTSNPN, CDR2 SVGIG (reference sequence). This CDR3 is 13 amino acids long. CDR3 sequence reads: CAWSSGINQPQHF. CDR3 nucleotide sequence: TGTGCCTGGAGTTCAGGGATCAATCAGCCCCAGCATTTT.